This T cell receptor beta chain was recorded in a study of PD-1 blockade in mismatch repair-deficient tumors. About the research overall: Patients had eleven to twelve mismatch repair-deficient cancer types, all previously treated and progressing.

CDR3 size: 14 residues. The germline V gene encodes CDR1 KGHSH and CDR2 LQKENI. The V and J ends lost 3 bases and 3 bases respectively, with 12 bases between them. TCRdb keeps only in-frame clones here, not all; method: immunoSEQ multiplex PCR. The profile shows tens of thousands of clones, about 84% of them singletons. The chain recombines TRBV18 with TRBJ2-7; no reliable D call. Sequencing used peripheral blood, obtained 20 weeks after starting pembrolizumab. This TCR derives from an adult with mismatch repair-deficient cancer. This CDR3 reads CASSPLPVNYEQYF. The CDR3 region has the DNA TGTGCCAGCTCACCCCTTCCGGTGAACTACGAGCAGTACTTC.